The 30 T cell receptor delta chains presented below share a single source sample, sequenced in a study of gamma delta lymphoproliferative disorders and STAT genes. TCRdb fed the multiplex PCR reads into CATT to redo clone calling. Of thousands of delta-chain clones in the sample, roughly 0.99% were seen once. Sequencing used genomic DNA taken from PBMCs of patients and controls. The source material was blood. The source is a human donor in good health.

In this sample, this clone turned up a few times. TCRdb shows a much larger clone's protein in place of this DNA's translation, and the two differ at residue 14, likely through a read error; the protein shown is translated from the DNA. This sequence joins TRAV38-2/DV8 and TRDJ1; perhaps TRDD3 as D (8 bases). The V gene's germline CDR1 is TSESDYY and CDR2 QEAYKQQN. V gave up 7 bases and J gave up 3 bases, with 31 bases separating them. This CDR3 contains 19 residues. The DNA for the CDR3 is TGTGCTTATTTTTCCTACGCAGTTGGGGGATTTGGGTACTCCGATAAACTCATCTTT. This gives the protein CAYFSYAVGGFGYSDKLIF.

This clone was observed a few times. TCRdb's listed protein matches a much larger clone and diverges from this DNA's translation at residue 9, likely through a read error; the protein shown comes from the DNA. The chain uses TRAV38-2/DV8 and TRDJ1, with D tentatively TRDD2 (7 bases). This CDR3 has 19 residues. V was cut by 7 bases and J by 0 bases, with 28 bases left in between. Looked up from germline, CDR1 is TSESDYY and CDR2 is QEAYKQQN. The CDR3 spells CAYFSYAVWGFGYTDKLIF. The CDR3 nucleotides read TGTGCTTATTTTTCCTACGCAGTTTGGGGATTTGGGTACACCGATAAACTCATCTTT.

In the case of this clone: With a far larger clone one base away, a read error is the likely cause. This same CDR3 is encoded by further DNA sequences in the sample. The chain joins TRDV2 to TRDJ3; TRDD3 is a possible D gene (6 bases). This CDR3 region has 20 residues. Germline V gene sequence: CDR1 GEAIGNYY, CDR2 EKD. The CDR3 loop is CACDTSWGNPSSWDTRQMFF. Written as DNA, the CDR3 is TGTGCCTGTGACACCAGCTGGGGTAATCCTAGCTCCTGGGACACCAGACAGATGTTTTTC.

Regarding this clone: TCRdb pairs this DNA with a much larger clone's protein that differs at residue 9, likely a read error; the protein shown was translated from the DNA. The CDR3 sequence: CACDDLGGLLTLIF. CDR3 bases: TGTGCCTGTGACGACCTGGGGGGATTGTTAACACTCATCTTT. The gene calls are TRDV2 and TRDJ1, with 7 bases identical to TRDD3. CDR1 GEAIGNYY and CDR2 EKD come from the germline V gene. The trim removed 3 bases at V and 10 bases at J, leaving 13 bases unmatched. This CDR3 region has 14 residues.

In the case of this clone: The TCRdb record carries a much larger clone's protein, which differs from this DNA's translation at residue 10; a read error is the likely cause, and the protein listed here is the DNA translation. The J gene is TRDJ1, the V gene TRDV1; 13 bases are shared with TRDD3. Germline CDR1 TSWWSYY, CDR2 QGS. Trimming took 1 base from V and 5 from J; bases not matched to a gene: 22. The CDR3 consists of 22 residues. The CDR3 DNA reads as TGTGCTCTTGGGGAACCCCCCCCCTTCTCGTTTACTGGGGGATACGGCAGAGATAAACTCATCTTT. This codes for CALGEPPPFSFTGGYGRDKLIF.

Only a few counts were recorded for this clone. A read error is likely here: a far larger clone is one base away. Different DNA sequences within this sample yield the same CDR3. This chain uses TRDV2 with TRDJ1, with 12 positions matching TRDD3. Per the germline V gene, CDR1 is GEAIGNYY and CDR2 is EKD. The CDR3 is 22 residues long. The CDR3: CACDSLTALGDTGEPYTDKLIF. DNA of the CDR3: TGTGCCTGCGACAGTCTGACCGCGCTGGGGGATACGGGGGAACCCTACACCGATAAACTCATCTTT.

As concerns this clone: A far larger clone is just one base off, so this is likely a read error. The same CDR3 arises from other DNA sequences in this sample as well. This chain joins TRDV1 and TRDJ1, with a possible D match to TRDD2 (7 bases). Germline loops: CDR1 TSWWSYY, CDR2 QGS. Trimming took 2 bases from V and 3 from J, leaving 34 bases between them. This CDR3 is built from 22 residues. The CDR3 DNA follows: TGTGCTCTTGGGGAAATTCCGGTAGGAGCCTTCCTCCGCCTACTGGGTTCCGATAAACTCATCTTT. Translation: CALGEIPVGAFLRLLGSDKLIF.

Details on this clone: The amino acid sequence in TCRdb belongs to a much larger clone and departs from this DNA's translation at residue 6, likely a sequencing read error; the sequence shown is translated from the DNA. The rearrangement links TRDV1 to TRDJ1; D is uncertain. The germline V gene encodes CDR1 TSWWSYY and CDR2 QGS. This CDR3 is built from 11 residues. V dropped 1 base and J dropped 10 bases, with 7 bases sitting between them. CDR3 coding DNA: TGTGCTCTTGGGGAACATGGGCGACTCATCTTT. It yields the protein CALGEHGRLIF.

Judged by abundance, this clone is medium-sized. The chain links TRDV3 to TRDJ1, with 13 bases fitting TRDD3. The CDR3 is 24 residues long. Looked up from germline, CDR1 is TVYSNPD and CDR2 is GDNSRS (reference sequence). J gave up 0 bases and V 5 bases, and 33 bases lay outside the gene matches. This CDR3 reads CAQKVPKPDWGIRVSRGYTDKLIF. In DNA, the CDR3 is TGTGCCCAAAAGGTGCCCAAGCCCGACTGGGGGATACGCGTATCCCGGGGATACACCGATAAACTCATCTTT.

The chain joins TRDV2 to TRDJ1; TRDD3 matches 8 bases. The J gene is not listed in TCRdb, so it was assigned here from a DNA match to germline. CDR1 is GEAIGNYY and CDR2 is EKD in the germline V gene. This CDR3 spans 18 amino acids. J lost 0 bases, V lost 4 bases, and 15 bases had no gene match. CDR3 nucleotide sequence: TGTGCCTGTGAAGGGGTACTGGGGGCCCCGGGGAACACCGATAAACTCATCTTT. It translates to CACEGVLGAPGNTDKLIF.

There are a few counts of this clone. Since a far larger clone is one base different, this is likely a read error. The chain has TRDV2 and TRDJ1; D unclear. The CDR3 consists of 14 residues. The ends were cut back, 1 base at V and 1 base at J, with 9 bases in the middle. Germline CDR1 GEAIGNYY, CDR2 EKD. The CDR3 DNA reads TGTGCCTGTGACACTCTGATGAGCACCGATAAACTCATCTTT. It is translated as CACDTLMSTDKLIF.

This clone was counted only a few times. The TCRdb protein, from a much larger clone, departs from this DNA's translation at residue 13, likely by read error; the protein shown derives from the DNA. V usage is TRDV2 and J usage is TRDJ1, with 10 bases lining up with TRDD3. Trimming took 0 bases from V and 3 from J; bases not matched to a gene: 12. The CDR3 length is 18 residues. Per germline, CDR1 GEAIGNYY and CDR2 EKD. DNA of the CDR3: TGTGCCTGTGACACCGTCGGCGGGGGATACGGGGTCGCCGATAAACTCATCTTT. Encoded protein: CACDTVGGGYGVADKLIF.

This clone was seen a handful of times. TCRdb's protein, taken from a much larger clone, differs from this DNA's translation at residue 11, likely owing to a read error; the protein displayed comes from the DNA. The CDR3 reads CACDTLQETGRYERLIF. The CDR3 nucleotides are TGTGCCTGTGACACCCTCCAAGAGACTGGGAGATACGAACGACTCATCTTT. The chain joins TRDV2 to TRDJ1; perhaps TRDD3 as D (6 bases). The CDR3 sequence is 17 residues long. Trimming shortened V by 0 bases and J by 10 bases, and 26 bases separated the two germline ends. CDR1 is GEAIGNYY, CDR2 EKD, per germline.

This clone was counted between two and nine times. TCRdb pairs this DNA with a much larger clone's protein that differs at residue 5, likely a read error; the protein shown was translated from the DNA. The chain has TRDV3 and TRDJ1; 8 bases are a match to TRDD3. Germline-derived CDR1 and CDR2 are TVYSNPD and GDNSRS (reference sequence). V lost 2 bases to trimming and J lost 3 bases; unmatched junction nucleotides: 20. The length of the CDR3 is 18 residues. In DNA form, the CDR3 reads TGTGCCTTTCCCTCCCGACTCCCCTGGGGATACCATTCCGATAAACTCATCTTT. Its translation: CAFPSRLPWGYHSDKLIF. Complete variable domain (other parts from reference TRDV3 and TRDJ1): CDKVTQSSPDQTVASGSEVVLLCTYDTVYSNPDLFWYRIRPDYSFQFVFYGDNSRSEGADFTQGRFSVKHILTQKAFHLVISPVRTEDSATYYCAFPSRLPWGYHSDKLIFGKGTRVTVEP.

For this clone: A read error likely explains this, since a far larger clone differs by one base. At the DNA level, this CDR3 is encoded by other sequences in the same sample as well. The chain recombines TRDV1 with TRDJ1; 8 bases are a match to TRDD3. Germline V lookup: CDR1 TSWWSYY, CDR2 QGS. The CDR3 has 22 amino acids. V was pared by 0 bases and J by 0 bases, with 21 bases of the junction left unmatched. CDR3: CALGELAPYWGLKGAYTDKLIF. The CDR3 DNA reads as TGTGCTCTTGGGGAACTCGCTCCCTACTGGGGGCTCAAGGGGGCCTACACCGATAAACTCATCTTT.

Details on this clone: With only one base between it and a far larger clone, this is likely a read error. The V gene lacks a call, and TRDJ1 is the J gene; the D call of TRDD3 is as the table states it, not checked on the DNA. The CDR3 extends over 25 amino acids. The CDR3: CACRIQPTSRTGGYLRSPYTDKLIF. The CDR3 DNA follows: TGTGCTTGTAGGATCCAGCCCACCTCCCGTACTGGGGGATACCTCCGGTCCCCGTACACCGATAAACTCATCTTT.

V gene TRDV2 combines with J gene TRDJ1, with 9 bases aligning to TRDD3. The junction had 4 bases not matched to a gene; V was cut back by 3 bases and J by 0 bases. The CDR3 runs 15 residues. Germline CDR1 is GEAIGNYY and CDR2 is EKD. The CDR3 spells CACDGLGDYTDKLIF. For the CDR3, the DNA is TGTGCCTGTGACGGACTGGGGGACTACACCGATAAACTCATCTTT.

This clone was observed a handful of times. A far more abundant clone sits one base away, making this likely a read error. Other DNA sequences in this specimen translate into the identical CDR3. The rearrangement joins TRDV2 to TRDJ1; 9 positions agree with TRDD3. The CDR3 has 15 amino acids. Per germline, CDR1 GEAIGNYY and CDR2 EKD. Written as DNA, the CDR3 is TGTGCTTGTGATATACTGGGGGAGCACACCGATAAACTCATCTTT. Protein: CACDILGEHTDKLIF.

This clone showed up just a few times. The protein given by TCRdb reflects a much larger clone and differs at residue 3 from this DNA's translation, likely from a read error; the protein shown is the DNA's translation. V is TRDV3 and J is TRDJ1; TRDD3 matches at 11 bases. The CDR3 runs to 18 residues. CDR1 and CDR2 (germline): TVYSNPD, GDNSRS (reference sequence). V was pared by 4 bases and J by 1 base, with 17 bases of the junction left unmatched. For the CDR3, the DNA is TGTGCCTGGGTCCCCCTTAGGCTGGGGGATACCTTCACCGATAAACTCATCTTT. This encodes CAWVPLRLGDTFTDKLIF.

As regards this clone: A far larger clone differs by one base, so this is likely a read error. Distinct nucleotide sequences in the sample also encode this CDR3. The chain combines TRDV2 with TRDJ1, with 9 bases fitting TRDD3. The CDR3 spans 18 residues. Germline V gives CDR1 GEAIGNYY, CDR2 EKD. The V segment lost 1 base and the J segment 4 bases; nucleotides outside the gene matches: 15. The CDR3 here is CACDTVGTGGLSGDKLIF. The CDR3 DNA reads as TGTGCCTGTGACACTGTGGGTACTGGGGGACTAAGTGGCGATAAACTCATCTTT.

By sample fraction, this clone is medium-sized. Other DNA sequences within the sample encode an identical CDR3. The V and J genes are TRDV2 and TRDJ2; 8 nucleotides agree with TRDD3. With 2 bases clipped from V and 3 bases from J, the junction kept 22 bases outside the gene matches. The germline CDR1 and CDR2 sequences are GEAIGNYY and EKD. CDR3 length equals 21 residues. CDR3 residues: CACDSFTYVSGGQLVTAQLFF. The CDR3 nucleotides read TGTGCCTGTGACAGTTTCACGTATGTCTCTGGGGGACAATTGGTGACAGCACAACTCTTCTTT.

This clone came up a few times. A far larger clone differs by one base, so this is likely a read error. V and J are TRDV2 and TRDJ3, with D hard to call. This CDR3 region has 20 residues. Trimming removed 2 bases from V and 0 bases from J, with 19 bases in between. In germline, CDR1 is GEAIGNYY, CDR2 EKD. The chain's CDR3 is CACDMMRTDKGSWDTRQMFF. In nucleotides, the CDR3 is TGTGCCTGTGACATGATGAGGACCGACAAAGGCTCCTGGGACACCCGACAGATGTTTTTC.

Although no V gene was called, TRDJ1 is the J gene; TRDD3, as called in the table, went unchecked against the DNA. The CDR3 loop spans 14 amino acids. CDR3 sequence: CASLTGDGTDKLIF. CDR3 nucleotide sequence: TGTGCCTCCCTTACTGGGGATGGGACCGATAAACTCATCTTT.

Concerning this clone: The amino acid sequence in TCRdb belongs to a much larger clone and departs from this DNA's translation at residue 7, likely a sequencing read error; the sequence shown is translated from the DNA. J is TRDJ1 and V is TRDV2, with a possible D match to TRDD3 (6 bases). This CDR3 has 15 residues. The V gene lost 0 bases and the J gene lost 4 bases, with 14 bases spanning the gap. Germline CDR1 reads GEAIGNYY; CDR2 reads EKD. DNA for the CDR3: TGTGCCTGTGACACCGTGAGGGATAGGGACGATAAACTCATCTTT. Its protein product is CACDTVRDRDDKLIF.

As for this clone: A far larger clone is one nucleotide away, so this likely arose from a read error. CDR3 sequence (DNA): TGTGCCTGTGACACCTCTGGGGGATACGGTAGCTCCTGGGACACCCGACAGATGTTTTTC. It is translated as CACDTSGGYGSSWDTRQMFF. The rearrangement links TRDV2 to TRDJ3; 12 positions agree with TRDD3. The CDR3 has 20 residues. The ends lost 0 bases at V and 0 bases at J; junction bases unmatched: 5. Germline V gene sequence: CDR1 GEAIGNYY, CDR2 EKD.

In its sample, this clone was seen a few times. TCRdb has a much larger clone's protein, which differs at residue 15 from the translation of this DNA, likely because of a read error; what is shown is the protein translated from the DNA. The chain couples TRDV2 to TRDJ1, with 12 positions matching TRDD3. Germline V gene data show CDR1 as GEAIGNYY and CDR2 as EKD. The CDR3 is 17 amino acids. The CDR3 DNA reads TGTGCCTGTGACTTACTGGGGGATACCCGGTACACCGATAAATTCATCTTT. Residues: CACDLLGDTRYTDKFIF.

This clone turned up a few times. The protein in TCRdb stems from a much larger clone and differs at residue 10 from this DNA's translation, likely a read error; here the protein is translated from the DNA. J is TRDJ3 and V is TRDV2, with D possibly matching TRDD3 (6 bases). The CDR3 is made up of 19 amino acids. V was cut by 1 base and J by 0 bases, with 15 bases left in between. The germline CDR1 and CDR2 sequences are GEAIGNYY and EKD. CDR3 DNA: TGTGCCTGTGACACTGGGGGCCCCCTCGGCTCCTGGGACACCCGACAGATGTTTTTC. Its protein product is CACDTGGPLGSWDTRQMFF.

On this clone: The translation of this DNA and the TCRdb protein of a much larger clone differ at residue 9, probably owing to a read error; the protein shown here is translated from the DNA. The rearrangement joins TRDV2 to TRDJ1; D uncertain. The CDR3 sequence is 16 residues long. Germline CDR1 is GEAIGNYY and CDR2 is EKD. Trimming shortened V by 3 bases and J by 0 bases, and 16 bases separated the two germline ends. This chain's CDR3 is CACDPLVGANTDKLIF. The DNA for the CDR3 is TGTGCCTGTGACCCGTTGGTGGGTGCAAACACCGATAAACTCATCTTT.

This clone was seen many times. The chain uses TRDV2 and TRDJ1, with D tentatively TRDD3 (6 bases). Germline-derived CDR1 and CDR2 are GEAIGNYY and EKD. The CDR3 covers 17 residues. Trimming took off 3 bases at V and 0 bases at J, with 19 bases between the two ends. The CDR3 coding sequence is TGTGCCTGTGACCGCCTTGGAGGGGGAGGATACACCGATAAACTCATCTTT. It codes for CACDRLGGGGYTDKLIF.

This clone turned up a few times. TCRdb assigns this DNA the protein of a much larger clone, which departs from its translation at residue 15; this likely reflects a read error, and the protein shown comes from translating the DNA. The chain has TRDV1 and TRDJ1, with 9 nucleotides matching TRDD3. V dropped 2 bases and J dropped 0; count of bases not matched to a gene: 19. The CDR3 has 21 amino acids. Per the germline V gene, CDR1 is TSWWSYY and CDR2 is QGS. CDR3 nucleotides: TGTGCTCTTGGGGAATCTTCCCGCTGGGGGATGCGAGAAGAGCACACCGATAAACTCATCTTT. It is translated as CALGESSRWGMREEHTDKLIF.